These 22 T cell receptor beta chains share one sample of origin, sequenced in a study of blood T cell repertoires in COVID-19. Libraries were prepared by immunoSEQ multiplex PCR; TCRdb keeps only in-frame clonotypes and omits some of them. In the table there are around 130,000 clones, 84% of which are singletons. The sample consisted of peripheral blood. The receptors come from a woman over 75 with acute or convalescent COVID-19.

The table lists this clone with a count of one. The chain recombines TRBV29-1 with TRBJ1-1; unclear D gene. V was shortened by 3 bases and J by 10 bases, with 18 bases between the two germline ends. This CDR3 is 13 amino acids long. In germline, CDR1 is SQVTM, CDR2 ANQGSEA. The CDR3 DNA reads TGCAGCGTTGACCTGTTAGAGCCCTCGAGAGCTTTCTTT. Protein: CSVDLLEPSRAFF.

The chain combines TRBV9 with TRBJ1-1; unclear D gene. V lost 2 bases and J lost 1, with 9 bases in between. The CDR3 is made up of 14 amino acids. The germline V gene encodes CDR1 SGDLS and CDR2 YYNGEE. CDR3 bases: TGTGCCAGCAGCGTGCACCCAGAGAACACTGAAGCTTTCTTT. Protein product: CASSVHPENTEAFF.

A single count supports this clone. The J gene is TRBJ2-7, the V gene TRBV5-1, with D perhaps TRBD1 (5 bases). With 1 base removed from V and 2 bases from J, the gap between germline ends came to 10 bases. The V gene's germline CDR1 is SGHRS and CDR2 YFSETQ. The CDR3 is made up of 14 amino acids. CDR3 amino acids: CASSLSDRPYEQYF. The CDR3 nucleotides read TGCGCCAGCAGCTTGTCCGACAGACCCTACGAGCAGTACTTC. The full variable domain, in which reference TRBV5-1 and TRBJ2-7 provide the parts outside the CDR3, is KAGVTQTPRYLIKTRGQQVTLSCSPISGHRSVSWYQQTPGQGLQFLFEYFSETQRNKGNFPGRFSGRQFSNSRSEMNVSTLELGDSALYLCASSLSDRPYEQYFGPGTRLTVT.

This sequence joins TRBV29-1 and TRBJ2-7; maybe TRBD2 (5 bases). The CDR3 sequence is 14 residues long. V lost 4 bases, J lost 2 bases, and 15 bases lay in between. The germline gives CDR1 SQVTM, CDR2 ANQGSEA. The DNA of the CDR3 is TGCAGCGTTGGCTCCGGACTGAAACCCTACGAGCAGTACTTC. Protein: CSVGSGLKPYEQYF.

This clone was recorded only once. This sequence joins TRBV7-2 and TRBJ1-1; D is possibly TRBD1 (5 bases). There are 16 residues in the CDR3. CDR1 is SGHTA and CDR2 is FQGNSA in the germline V gene. V dropped 5 bases and J dropped 0 bases, with 16 bases sitting between them. CDR3 DNA sequence: TGTGCCAGCAGCCCTTGGACACGCTCCATGAACACTGAAGCTTTCTTT. This encodes CASSPWTRSMNTEAFF.

The chain combines TRBV7-2 with TRBJ2-7, with 12 bases lining up with TRBD2. Germline V gene sequence: CDR1 SGHTA, CDR2 FQGNSA. The CDR3 sequence is 16 residues long. The trim removed 5 bases at V and 5 bases at J, leaving 10 bases unmatched. CDR3 residues: CASSPSLAGGIHEQYF. The DNA of the CDR3 is TGTGCCAGCAGCCCTTCCCTAGCGGGGGGGATCCACGAGCAGTACTTC.

The rearrangement uses TRBV5-1 and TRBJ1-3; no clear D. CDR3 length equals 15 residues. V was cut by 0 bases and J by 0 bases, with 7 bases left in between. Germline V gene sequence: CDR1 SGHRS, CDR2 YFSETQ. The CDR3 nucleotides read TGCGCCAGCAGCTTGGGCGGGGACTCTGGAAACACCATATATTTT. This codes for CASSLGGDSGNTIYF.

V and J are TRBV30 and TRBJ2-1; D might be TRBD2 (5 bases). Between the trimmed V and J ends, which lost 0 bases and 7 bases, there was a span of 10 bases. The CDR3 length is 13 residues. CDR1 is GTSNPN and CDR2 is SVGIG in the germline V gene (reference sequence). CDR3: CAWSVLRENEQFF. The CDR3 region has the DNA TGTGCCTGGAGTGTTTTACGGGAAAATGAGCAGTTCTTC.

This chain connects TRBV19 to TRBJ1-2; D not resolved. The V gene lost 7 bases and the J gene lost 0 bases, with 15 bases spanning the gap. Germline-derived CDR1 and CDR2 are LNHDA and SQIVND (reference sequence). CDR3 length: 15 amino acids. CDR3 DNA: TGTGCCAGTATCCCTGCTATAACCGCTAACTATGGCTACACCTTC. Amino acid sequence: CASIPAITANYGYTF. The whole variable domain, filled in from reference TRBV19 and TRBJ1-2, reads DGGITQSPKYLFRKEGQNVTLSCEQNLNHDAMYWYRQDPGQGLRLIYYSQIVNDFQKGDIAEGYSVSREKKESFPLTVTSAQKNPTAFYLCASIPAITANYGYTFGSGTRLTVV.

The genes are TRBV3-1 (or the pseudogene TRBV3-2) and TRBJ2-2; tentatively, D is TRBD1 (5 bases). Trimming stripped 1 base from V and 1 base from J, with 19 bases between. CDR3 length equals 19 residues. In germline, CDR1 is LGHDT, CDR2 YNNKEL (reference sequence). The DNA for the CDR3 is TGTGCCAGCAGCCAAGGGAACTACCTAGGGGCGGTGAACACCGGGGAGCTGTTTTTT. This translates into CASSQGNYLGAVNTGELFF.

This clone was observed once. The chain is built from TRBV10-3 and TRBJ1-2; unclear D gene. This CDR3 contains 14 residues. Trimming took 0 bases from V and 4 from J, leaving 9 bases between them. The germline V gene has CDR1 ENHRY and CDR2 SYGVKD. This CDR3 reads CAISESVRRYGYTF. CDR3 bases: TGTGCCATCAGTGAGTCGGTCAGGCGCTATGGCTACACCTTC.

The genes are TRBV27 and TRBJ1-4; 11 nucleotides line up with TRBD1. The CDR3 loop spans 14 amino acids. The germline CDR1 and CDR2 sequences are MNHEY and SMNVEV (reference sequence). Unmatched junction bases numbered 4, after V lost 5 bases and J lost 8 bases. Here the CDR3 reads CASSGQGAREKLFF. The CDR3, as DNA: TGTGCCAGCAGTGGACAGGGGGCGCGAGAAAAACTGTTTTTT.

In this sample, this clone turned up a few times. The chain employs TRBV18 and TRBJ1-1, with 10 bases identical to TRBD1. Looked up from germline, CDR1 is KGHSH and CDR2 is LQKENI. The CDR3 runs to 17 residues. The V segment lost 0 bases and the J segment 9 bases; nucleotides outside the gene matches: 13. In DNA form, the CDR3 reads TGTGCCAGCTCACCACCACGACAGGGGGCCAGGTTCGAAAAAGCTTTCTTT. Its protein product is CASSPPRQGARFEKAFF.

This chain links TRBV21-1 with TRBJ1-3; no check of the table's D call, TRBD1, against the DNA was made. TRBV21-1 is a known pseudogene. This CDR3 region has 18 residues. DNA of the CDR3: TGTGCCAGCAGCAAAAACCCAACAGGCACGATCTCTGGAAACACCATATATTTT. Amino acid sequence: CASSKNPTGTISGNTIYF.

The rearrangement uses TRBV7-9 and TRBJ2-5; weak D call: TRBD1 (5 bases). The germline CDR1 and CDR2 sequences are SEHNR and FQNEAQ (reference sequence). This CDR3 region has 14 residues. The V and J ends lost 7 bases and 5 bases respectively, with 17 bases between them. CDR3 in DNA: TGTGCCAGCACTCATTGGGGCCGCGGTGAGACCCAGTACTTC. Its protein product is CASTHWGRGETQYF. Supplemented by reference TRBV7-9 and TRBJ2-5, the full variable domain reads DTGVSQNPRHKITKRGQNVTFRCDPISEHNRLYWYRQTLGQGPEFLTYFQNEAQLEKSRLLSDRFSAERPKGSFSTLEIQRTEQGDSAMYLCASTHWGRGETQYFGPGTRLLVL.

The V and J genes are TRBV7-9 and TRBJ2-5, with 10 bases identical to TRBD1. Germline CDR1 is SEHNR and CDR2 is FQNEAQ (reference sequence). V shed 5 bases, J shed 4 bases, and the junction held 10 bases outside the gene matches. The CDR3 runs 16 residues. For the CDR3, the DNA is TGTGCCAGCAGCCCGGGGGAGACAGGGGGCAGAGAGACCCAGTACTTC. This sequence encodes CASSPGETGGRETQYF.

This sequence joins TRBV4-3 and TRBJ2-2, with 8 nucleotides matching TRBD1. From germline, CDR1 is LGHNA and CDR2 YSLEER. CDR3 length equals 17 residues. The V gene end was trimmed by 1 base and the J gene end by 2 bases; junction bases not matched to a gene: 6. CDR3 protein: CASSQGFQGANTGELFF. The DNA of the CDR3 is TGCGCCAGCAGCCAAGGCTTCCAGGGGGCAAACACCGGGGAGCTGTTTTTT.

This chain connects TRBV7-2 to TRBJ1-5, with TRBD1 matching over 8 bases. CDR3 length: 15 residues. Losses at the gene ends were 4 bases for V and 6 bases for J; bases not matched to a gene: 8. In germline, CDR1 is SGHTA, CDR2 FQGNSA. The CDR3, as DNA: TGTGCCAGCAGCTCCCAGGGCAGGGGGCTTCAGCCCCAGCATTTT. Amino acid sequence: CASSSQGRGLQPQHF.

The chain has TRBV27 and TRBJ1-5; D perhaps matches TRBD1 (6 bases). CDR1 and CDR2 from the germline V gene are MNHEY and SMNVEV (reference sequence). The CDR3 has 15 amino acids. V was pared by 5 bases and J by 2 bases, with 13 bases between. CDR3: CASSLTGIGNQPQHF. Here the CDR3 DNA reads TGTGCCAGCAGTCTTACAGGGATTGGCAATCAGCCCCAGCATTTT.

CDR3 in DNA: TGTGCCAGCTCACCACCGAATTACGGGTTCACAGATACGCAGTATTTT. Amino acids: CASSPPNYGFTDTQYF. V gene TRBV18 combines with J gene TRBJ2-3; D gene ambiguous. The germline CDR1 and CDR2 sequences are KGHSH and LQKENI. The CDR3 length is 16 residues. Trimming pared 0 bases from V and 2 bases from J, leaving 12 bases between.

V usage is TRBV2 and J usage is TRBJ2-7, with D possibly TRBD2 on 6 matching bases. Looked up from germline, CDR1 is SNHLY and CDR2 is FYNNEI. The CDR3 has 13 residues. The ends were cut back, 3 bases at V and 0 bases at J, with 6 bases in the middle. The CDR3 reads CASSEDYSYEQYF. In nucleotides, the CDR3 is TGTGCCAGCAGTGAGGACTACTCCTACGAGCAGTACTTC. Together with reference TRBV2 and TRBJ2-7, the CDR3 gives the full variable domain: EPEVTQTPSHQVTQMGQEVILRCVPISNHLYFYWYRQILGQKVEFLVSFYNNEISEKSEIFDDQFSVERPDGSNFTLKIRSTKLEDSAMYFCASSEDYSYEQYFGPGTRLTVT.

The V gene is TRBV6-6, the J gene TRBJ1-5, with 11 nucleotides matching TRBD1. The CDR3 is 22 amino acids. Germline V gene lookup returns CDR1 MNHNY and CDR2 SVGAGI (reference sequence). After removal of 5 bases from V and 5 bases from J, the junction contained 26 bases not matched to a gene. This chain's CDR3 is CASSPPGTGGFSGAVRHQPQHF. CDR3 sequence (DNA): TGTGCCAGCAGTCCACCAGGGACAGGGGGATTTTCGGGGGCCGTTCGCCATCAGCCCCAGCATTTT.